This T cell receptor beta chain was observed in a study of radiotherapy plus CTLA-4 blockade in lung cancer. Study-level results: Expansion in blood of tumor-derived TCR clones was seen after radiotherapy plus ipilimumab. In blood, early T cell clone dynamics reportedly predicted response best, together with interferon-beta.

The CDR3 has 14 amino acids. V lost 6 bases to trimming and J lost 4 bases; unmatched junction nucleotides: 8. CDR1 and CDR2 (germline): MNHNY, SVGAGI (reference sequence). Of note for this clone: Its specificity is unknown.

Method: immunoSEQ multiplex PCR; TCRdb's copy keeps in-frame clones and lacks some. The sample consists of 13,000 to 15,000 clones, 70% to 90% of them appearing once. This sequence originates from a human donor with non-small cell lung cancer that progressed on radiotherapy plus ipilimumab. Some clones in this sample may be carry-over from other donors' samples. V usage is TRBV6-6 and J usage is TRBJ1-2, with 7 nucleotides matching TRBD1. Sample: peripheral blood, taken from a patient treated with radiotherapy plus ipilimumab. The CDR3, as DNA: TGTGCCAGCAGGTCCGGGACAGACGTCTATGGCTACACCTTC. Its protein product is CASRSGTDVYGYTF.